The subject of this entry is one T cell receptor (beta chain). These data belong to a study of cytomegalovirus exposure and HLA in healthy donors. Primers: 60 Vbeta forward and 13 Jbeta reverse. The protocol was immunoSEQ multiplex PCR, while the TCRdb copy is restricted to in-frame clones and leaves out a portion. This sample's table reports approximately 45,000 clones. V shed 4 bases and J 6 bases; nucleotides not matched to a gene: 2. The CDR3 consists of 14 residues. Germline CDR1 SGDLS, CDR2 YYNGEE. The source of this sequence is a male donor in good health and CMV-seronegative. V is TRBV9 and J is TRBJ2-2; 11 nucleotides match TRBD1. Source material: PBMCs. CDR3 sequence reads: CASSLDRGPGELFF. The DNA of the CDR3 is TGTGCCAGCAGCCTGGACAGGGGGCCCGGGGAGCTGTTTTTT. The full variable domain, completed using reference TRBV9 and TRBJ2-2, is DSGVTQTPKHLITATGQRVTLRCSPRSGDLSVYWYQQSLDQGLQFLIQYYNGEERAKGNILERFSAQQFPDLHSELNLSSLELGDSALYFCASSLDRGPGELFFGEGSRLTVL.